Listed below are T cell receptor beta chains from one sample, sequenced in a study of identifying expanded T cells in peripheral blood. Repertoires were generated with immunoSEQ multiplex PCR, while TCRdb's copy carries only in-frame clones and drops some. Of fewer than 130,000 clones in the sample, roughly 91% were seen once. The sample was blood. The receptor set was obtained from a person between 18 and 69 years old in good health. The CDR3 runs from the conserved cysteine through the conserved F or W. The D gene is left open where the match is weak. Expanded clones get a size class; other rows say once, few or many, or leave the size out.

V	size	J	D	DNA	CDR3
TRBV4-2	.	TRBJ2-3	TRBD2	TGTGCCAGCAGCCAAGATTCCCCGCGGGGGGGGACCACAGATACGCAGTATTTT	CASSQDSPRGGTTDTQYF
TRBV7-2	.	TRBJ2-1	TRBD2	TGTGCCAGCAGTTATCTAGCGGGGGGTTACAATGAGCAGTTCTTC	CASSYLAGGYNEQFF
TRBV6-5	.	TRBJ2-3	TRBD2	TGTGCCAGCAGGTCGCGGGGGGTAACAGATACGCAGTATTTT	CASRSRGVTDTQYF
TRBV18	.	TRBJ2-7	TRBD2	TGTGCCAGCTCACCACGGACTAGCGGAGCCTACGAGCAGTACTTC	CASSPRTSGAYEQYF
TRBV4-3	.	TRBJ2-7	.	TGCGCCAGCAGCCCGGCCCGAGTCAGAGTCTACGAGCAGTACTTC	CASSPARVRVYEQYF
TRBV27	few	TRBJ2-7	TRBD2	TGTGCCAGCAGTATGACTAGCGGGGCCGGGGACGAGCAGTACTTC	CASSMTSGAGDEQYF
TRBV7-9	.	TRBJ2-7	.	TGTGCCAGCAGCTTAGTCCTCGGGGGAAGGGAGCAGTACTTC	CASSLVLGGREQYF
TRBV7-2	.	TRBJ2-5	.	TGTGCCAGCAGCTTGAATCAGCAAGAGACCCAGTACTTC	CASSLNQQETQYF
TRBV19	.	TRBJ1-6	.	TGTGCCAGTAGTATCTTCGATAATTCACCCCTCCACTTT	CASSIFDNSPLHF
TRBV5-5	.	TRBJ1-5	.	TGTGCCAGCAGCTTGGCAGGTCCGATGAGCAATCAGCCCCAGCATTTT	CASSLAGPMSNQPQHF
TRBV15	few	TRBJ2-3	TRBD2	TGTGCCACCAGCATCTCCGGAGGAGGGCTAGCGGGGAACACGCAGTATTTT	CATSISGGGLAGNTQYF
TRBV19	.	TRBJ1-2	.	TGTGCCAGTAGTCTGGACGGTTTCTATGGCTACACCTTC	CASSLDGFYGYTF
TRBV7-6	.	TRBJ1-2	.	TGTGCCAGCAGCTTATCAAACTATGGCTACACCTTC	CASSLSNYGYTF
TRBV7-7	.	TRBJ2-5	.	TGTGCCAGCAGCCCAGTATTCCAAGAGACCCAGTACTTC	CASSPVFQETQYF
TRBV5-4	.	TRBJ2-5	.	TGTGCCAGCAGCTTTCTTCAGGGGCGAAGGATTGAGACCCAGTACTTC	CASSFLQGRRIETQYF
TRBV2	once	TRBJ1-1	.	TGTGCCAGCAGTGAACAAGGTTTTGGTTTCTTT	CASSEQGFGFF
TRBV7-6	.	TRBJ2-7	.	TGTGCCAGCAGCTTAGTTGCCGGAACGCAGGGGTTCTCCTACGAGCAGTACTTC	CASSLVAGTQGFSYEQYF
TRBV6-6	.	TRBJ2-7	.	TGTGCCAGCAGGGAGGGACAGTCCTACGAGCAGTACTTC	CASREGQSYEQYF
TRBV30	.	TRBJ1-2	TRBD1	TGTGCCTGGAGTATGAGACAGGGGGGCTATGGCTACACCTTC	CAWSMRQGGYGYTF
TRBV18	.	TRBJ2-1	TRBD2	TGTGCCAGCTCACCTATGGCTAGCGGCTACAATGAGCAGTTCTTC	CASSPMASGYNEQFF
TRBV7-7	.	TRBJ2-1	.	TGTGCCAGCAGCTCGGAGCTCAACAATGAGCAGTTCTTC	CASSSELNNEQFF
TRBV7-2	.	TRBJ2-5	.	TGTGCCAGCAGCTTTCGTCAGGGGCGGGGAGAGACCCAGTACTTC	CASSFRQGRGETQYF
TRBV11-2	once	TRBJ1-6	.	TGTGCCAGCAGCTCCTCCCTTGCCTATAATTCACCCCTCCACTTT	CASSSSLAYNSPLHF
TRBV6-5	.	TRBJ1-1	.	TGTGCCAGCCGAAAACCGGGGGGCACTGAAGCTTTCTTT	CASRKPGGTEAFF
TRBV14	.	TRBJ2-5	.	TGTGCCAGCAGCCAACATCAAACCCCAGAGACCCAGTACTTC	CASSQHQTPETQYF
TRBV7-8	.	TRBJ1-5	TRBD1	TGTGCCAGCACCGTAGACAGGGCCCCTCAGCCCCAGCATTTT	CASTVDRAPQPQHF